This entry features one T cell receptor beta chain sequence. Antigen specificity is unknown. The data are from a study of T cell responses to AZD1222 COVID-19 vaccine. Whole-study results and caveats: Reportedly, nearly half the spike-specific TCRs target unmutated variant regions. Donors were largely white British and mainly female; clonal diversity was possibly underestimated. It was only a handful of AZD1222 recipients who were seropositive at baseline. No day 14 peak samples; only post-peak repertoires were characterized.

The assay was immunoSEQ multiplex PCR, and TCRdb's table has in-frame clones only and misses some. The repertoire holds about 150,000 clones, around nine tenths seen once, with 5.5% to 7% in the top ten. V was shortened by 7 bases and J by 8 bases, with 17 bases between the two germline ends. The CDR3 covers 13 residues. Per germline, CDR1 SNHLY and CDR2 FYNNEI. The rearrangement links TRBV2 to TRBJ1-2, with D uncertain. The source was peripheral blood, collected after recovery from COVID-19. The sequence was obtained from an adult who had recovered from COVID-19. CDR3 DNA sequence: TGTGCCAGCAATTGGGAGACAACGGAGGGCTACACCTTC. This encodes CASNWETTEGYTF.